The rows below give T cell receptor beta chains drawn from one sample of a study of glioma-infiltrating T cells. TCRdb itself ran the multiplex PCR reads through MiXCR, one entry per CDR3 protein. Of some 85,000 distinct CDR3 sequences detected, approximately 22% appear once; the ten largest clones hold over 5.5%. Input material: glioma tissue, nonneoplastic brain tissue, or PBMCs (not recorded which). These receptors came from a human donor with low-grade glioma or glioblastoma, undergoing nonglioma brain surgery, or in good health (not recorded which). Each CDR3 is given without its conserved first and last residue. A D gene is named only where the DNA matches it firmly.

v_call d_call cdr3_aa
TRBV6-5 - ASSYQRSAGELL
TRBV4-2 - ASSHAGGYEQY
TRBV7-6 TRBD2 ASGAGGWARDNEQF
TRBV5-1 - ASSSTTVATEAF
TRBV19 - AIRSLSTANEKLF
TRBV19 TRBD1 ASRQLTGGGNEQF
TRBV6-1 TRBD2 ASSDSGGAQETQY
TRBV19 - ASSFGGSYNEQF
TRBV5-1 - ASSELVSSYNGQF
TRBV20-1 TRBD1 SAGQGVNTEAF
TRBV6-6 TRBD1 ASSYHRGANNEQF
TRBV27 - ASSLDGGSSYEQY
TRBV19 - ASNHLDEGYEKLF
TRBV28 TRBD2 ASSPGLVRRVGEQF
TRBV11-2 - ASSPSDTNNSPLH
TRBV6-7 - ASSYRDEYNSPLH
TRBV14 - ASSPISFSYEQY
TRBV4-2 TRBD2 ASSQELAGREQY
TRBV5-1 TRBD1 TSSYTGVQNTEAF
TRBV6-6 - ASSYRDPPYNEQF
TRBV18 - ASSPPTQETQY
TRBV29-1 TRBD1 SVVAVTGGTEAF
TRBV20-1 TRBD2 SAPDRRRLAGGLSYQETQY
TRBV5-4 TRBD1 ASSPPNRDRTYEQY
TRBV12-3/TRBV12-4 TRBD2 ASSFRTSGSKYEQF
TRBV20-1 TRBD1 SVSRDRGTNEQF
TRBV6-1 TRBD1 ASSDRDRGPTDTQY
TRBV11-3 - ASSFTGMEQY
TRBV6-2/TRBV6-3 TRBD1 ASRGPGTEAF
TRBV12-3/TRBV12-4 - ASRPRTGVYGYT
TRBV15 TRBD2 ATSRVRLAGAPDTQY
TRBV20-1 - SARAFSASPLH
TRBV20-1 - SASGGNNDAF
TRBV12-3/TRBV12-4 TRBD1 ASSAEGQFNQPQH
TRBV12-3/TRBV12-4 - ASSHRQVDEQF
TRBV5-1 - ASSLVTAVGGYT
TRBV7-2 - ASSLDGVGSGNTIY
TRBV2 - ASPTPADNEQF
TRBV27 - ASSSIGTPGGQPQH
TRBV12-3/TRBV12-4 - ASSSSWYDERY
TRBV20-1 - SARGRGDTEAF
TRBV7-9 - ASSLVTGAS
TRBV5-1 - ASSFLSGTLKETQY
TRBV29-1 - SVRRERGTEAF
TRBV29-1 - SVEEQGPWRGNTEAF
TRBV7-9 TRBD2 ASSLSGSSYEQY
TRBV7-2 - ASSLDSAAAGELF
TRBV7-2 - ASSLRGHEQF
TRBV11-3 TRBD2 ASSSLASSNEQF
TRBV27 TRBD1 ASSARQGNTGELF
TRBV20-1 TRBD1 SARPTGGRETQY
TRBV2 TRBD1 ASSPDRGATF
TRBV27 - ASSLGRNYGYT